Following are 28 T cell receptor beta chains from one sample sequenced in a study of CD8+ T cells in alopecia areata. As to treatment: oral pan-JAK inhibitor, 5-10 mg twice daily. Sequencing used cDNA as its template, made by extracting RNA and reverse transcribing it. Method: immunoSEQ multiplex PCR; TCRdb's copy keeps in-frame clones and lacks some. The sample lists over 150,000 clones; roughly 53% were seen once. Here the sequenced sample was CD8+ T cells sorted from blood, taken at week 24, from a patient treated with tofacitinib. Source of these receptors: a human donor with alopecia areata.

Only a few counts were recorded for this clone. The rearrangement joins TRBV7-9 to TRBJ2-1; a possible D gene is TRBD1 (6 bases). Germline-derived CDR1 and CDR2 are SEHNR and FQNEAQ (reference sequence). This CDR3 spans 15 amino acids. Trimming stripped 1 base from V and 2 bases from J, with 9 bases between. The DNA of the CDR3 is TGTGCCAGCAGCTTAGGGGGGCACCCCTACAATGAGCAGTTCTTC. Protein: CASSLGGHPYNEQFF. The complete variable domain, with remaining parts taken from reference TRBV7-9 and TRBJ2-1, reads DTGVSQNPRHKITKRGQNVTFRCDPISEHNRLYWYRQTLGQGPEFLTYFQNEAQLEKSRLLSDRFSAERPKGSFSTLEIQRTEQGDSAMYLCASSLGGHPYNEQFFGPGTRLTVL.

The sample holds a few counts of this clone. The chain has TRBV29-1 and TRBJ1-2; maybe TRBD1 (5 bases). The CDR3 has 12 amino acids. Germline V gene data show CDR1 as SQVTM and CDR2 as ANQGSEA. The germline V and J ends were trimmed by 3 bases and 4 bases, with 9 bases remaining between them. CDR3 DNA sequence: TGCAGCGTTGACGAGGGGATCTATGGCTACACCTTC. This encodes CSVDEGIYGYTF.

This CDR3 reads CASSNSRGGKNIQYF. CDR3 bases: TGTGCCAGTAGTAATTCCCGGGGAGGCAAAAACATTCAGTACTTC. The rearrangement uses TRBV19 and TRBJ2-4; possibly TRBD2 for D (6 bases). CDR1 is LNHDA, CDR2 SQIVND, per germline (reference sequence). This CDR3 region has 15 residues. Between the trimmed V and J ends, which lost 4 bases and 3 bases, there was a span of 13 bases.

This clone appeared many times. The sample has other DNA sequences that encode this CDR3 too. V is TRBV27 and J is TRBJ1-1; 10 nucleotides agree with TRBD1. J gave up 2 bases and V 2 bases, and 2 bases lay outside the gene matches. This CDR3 is built from 15 residues. The germline V gene encodes CDR1 MNHEY and CDR2 SMNVEV (reference sequence). The CDR3 here is CASSLGTGANTEAFF. DNA for the CDR3: TGTGCCAGCAGTTTAGGGACAGGGGCTAACACTGAAGCTTTCTTT.

The chain couples TRBV6-1 to TRBJ2-7; maybe TRBD2 (6 bases). This CDR3 has 14 residues. Germline lookup yields CDR1 MNHNS and CDR2 SASEGT. Trimming took off 6 bases at V and 5 bases at J, with 17 bases between the two ends. CDR3 DNA sequence: TGTGCCAGCAGCCAGGAGGGGCCCCGAGACGAGCAGTACTTC. It codes for CASSQEGPRDEQYF.

The V call is TRBV29-1, the J call TRBJ1-2; 10 nucleotides line up with TRBD1. The CDR3 runs to 13 residues. J was trimmed by 8 bases and V by 7 bases; bases with no gene match: 10. Germline values: CDR1 SQVTM, CDR2 ANQGSEA. The CDR3: CSAPTGGAGGYTF. The CDR3 DNA follows: TGCAGCGCTCCGACAGGGGGCGCTGGGGGCTACACCTTC.

The V gene is TRBV2, the J gene TRBJ1-1; a possible D gene is TRBD1 (6 bases). The CDR3 has 13 residues. The germline gives CDR1 SNHLY, CDR2 FYNNEI. V was cut by 10 bases and J by 6 bases, with 18 bases left in between. This CDR3 is CAIEGDGRAEAFF. CDR3 nucleotide sequence: TGTGCCATCGAGGGGGACGGCAGAGCTGAAGCTTTCTTT.

This clone was observed a few times. This chain links TRBV7-9 with TRBJ2-1; 14 bases line up with TRBD2. Germline values: CDR1 SEHNR, CDR2 FQNEAQ (reference sequence). With V trimmed by 5 bases and J by 4 bases, 7 bases remained unmatched. The CDR3 is 17 amino acids. CDR3 DNA: TGTGCCAGCAGCCCCCCGGGACTAGCGGGGGTTTACAATGAGCAGTTCTTC. Amino acid sequence: CASSPPGLAGVYNEQFF.

This clone turned up a few times. The chain uses TRBV29-1 and TRBJ2-3; 11 bases line up with TRBD1. Trimming cost V 6 bases and J 4 bases; bases outside gene matches: 3. This CDR3 has 13 amino acids. The germline V gene encodes CDR1 SQVTM and CDR2 ANQGSEA. CDR3 sequence reads: CSVEDRGPDTQYF. The CDR3 DNA is TGCAGCGTGGAGGACAGGGGGCCAGATACGCAGTATTTT.

V usage is TRBV7-6 and J usage is TRBJ2-2, with 7 nucleotides matching TRBD1. Trimming at V came to 3 bases and at J to 4 bases, leaving 8 bases not matched to a gene. The CDR3 is 16 residues long. Germline V gene lookup returns CDR1 SGHVS and CDR2 FNYEAQ. CDR3 in amino acids: CASSFYSGTATGELFF. CDR3 coding DNA: TGTGCCAGCAGCTTTTACTCCGGGACAGCCACCGGGGAGCTGTTTTTT. The full variable domain, rest sourced from reference TRBV7-6 and TRBJ2-2, is GAGVSQSPRYKVTKRGQDVALRCDPISGHVSLYWYRQALGQGPEFLTYFNYEAQQDKSGLPNDRFSAERPEGSISTLTIQRTEQRDSAMYRCASSFYSGTATGELFFGEGSRLTVL.

J is TRBJ1-2 and V is TRBV30; D gene uncertain. The CDR3 loop spans 12 amino acids. Germline V CDR1 and CDR2: GTSNPN, SVGIG (reference sequence). V lost 4 bases and J lost 0, with 6 bases in between. The CDR3 DNA is TGTGCCTGGACCGACGCTAACTATGGCTACACCTTC. Translation: CAWTDANYGYTF.

This clone was recorded a few times. V and J are TRBV7-9 and TRBJ2-5; possibly TRBD2 for D (5 bases). The CDR3 length is 13 residues. The germline V and J ends were trimmed by 6 bases and 1 base, with 9 bases remaining between them. CDR1 and CDR2 from the germline V gene are SEHNR and FQNEAQ (reference sequence). The CDR3 sequence: CASSESGQETQYF. Here the CDR3 DNA reads TGTGCCAGCAGTGAGAGCGGCCAAGAGACCCAGTACTTC.

Points on this clone: The same CDR3 is also encoded by other DNA sequences in this sample. The chain recombines TRBV29-1 with TRBJ2-6; 8 nucleotides align to TRBD2. Trimming cost V 6 bases and J 0 bases; bases outside gene matches: 4. Germline V gene sequence: CDR1 SQVTM, CDR2 ANQGSEA. CDR3 length: 15 residues. The CDR3 loop is CSVYGTSSGANVLTF. The CDR3 DNA follows: TGCAGCGTCTACGGGACTAGCTCTGGGGCCAACGTCCTGACTTTC.

This clone was found a few times. The rearrangement links TRBV2 to TRBJ1-1; D gene ambiguous. The CDR3 extends over 13 amino acids. V lost 3 bases, J lost 1 base, and 6 bases lay in between. Germline V gene data show CDR1 as SNHLY and CDR2 as FYNNEI. CDR3 residues: CASSDGRNTEAFF. CDR3 nucleotides: TGTGCCAGCAGTGATGGCAGGAACACTGAAGCTTTCTTT.

The chain couples TRBV5-1 to TRBJ2-1, with 10 nucleotides matching TRBD2. Germline V lookup: CDR1 SGHRS, CDR2 YFSETQ. J was trimmed by 8 bases and V by 4 bases; bases with no gene match: 12. The CDR3 loop spans 16 amino acids. Written as DNA, the CDR3 is TGCGCCAGCAGCCCTACAGCGGGGGGGCCTAGCTATGAGCAGTTCTTC. As protein: CASSPTAGGPSYEQFF. Drawing the rest from reference TRBV5-1 and TRBJ2-1, the complete variable domain is KAGVTQTPRYLIKTRGQQVTLSCSPISGHRSVSWYQQTPGQGLQFLFEYFSETQRNKGNFPGRFSGRQFSNSRSEMNVSTLELGDSALYLCASSPTAGGPSYEQFFGPGTRLTVL.

The rearrangement uses TRBV7-9 and TRBJ2-7, with 9 bases lining up with TRBD1. This CDR3 is built from 18 residues. V lost 2 bases to trimming and J lost 3 bases; unmatched junction nucleotides: 14. Looked up from germline, CDR1 is SEHNR and CDR2 is FQNEAQ (reference sequence). DNA for the CDR3: TGTGCCAGCAGCTTAAAGCGGGACAGGGTTTCCTCATACTACGAGCAGTACTTC. Translated: CASSLKRDRVSSYYEQYF.

This clone was counted between two and nine times. The rearrangement links TRBV4-1 to TRBJ2-3; tentative D call: TRBD2 (6 bases). In germline, CDR1 is MGHRA, CDR2 YSYEKL. This CDR3 has 17 amino acids. V was cut by 0 bases and J by 0 bases, with 13 bases left in between. CDR3 DNA sequence: TGCGCCAGCAGCCAAGACCGGGGGACGGCTAGCACAGATACGCAGTATTTT. Translating it yields CASSQDRGTASTDTQYF.

V is TRBV4-1 and J is TRBJ1-2; unclear D gene. Trimming shortened V by 2 bases and J by 4 bases, and 14 bases separated the two germline ends. The CDR3 runs to 15 residues. The germline gives CDR1 MGHRA, CDR2 YSYEKL. CDR3 bases: TGCGCCAGCAGCCAATTTATTCTAACCCCCTATGGCTACACCTTC. Residues: CASSQFILTPYGYTF.

The V and J genes are TRBV7-9 and TRBJ2-7; perhaps TRBD2 as D (5 bases). Trimming took 5 bases from V and 0 from J, leaving 14 bases between them. The CDR3 consists of 15 residues. CDR1 is SEHNR, CDR2 FQNEAQ, per germline (reference sequence). The CDR3 DNA reads TGTGCCAGCAGCATAAGCGGATTCAGCTCCTACGAGCAGTACTTC. Translated, it gives CASSISGFSSYEQYF. Full variable domain (remainder filled in from reference TRBV7-9 and TRBJ2-7): DTGVSQNPRHKITKRGQNVTFRCDPISEHNRLYWYRQTLGQGPEFLTYFQNEAQLEKSRLLSDRFSAERPKGSFSTLEIQRTEQGDSAMYLCASSISGFSSYEQYFGPGTRLTVT.

Only a few counts were recorded for this clone. In DNA form, the CDR3 reads TGTGCCAGCAGCCTTTCAAAGCCTGAAGCTTTCTTT. It translates to CASSLSKPEAFF. The chain employs TRBV7-9 and TRBJ1-1; D gene ambiguous. V was pared by 5 bases and J by 6 bases, with 10 bases between. The CDR3 is 12 amino acids. Germline V CDR1 and CDR2: SEHNR, FQNEAQ (reference sequence).

The genes are TRBV10-3 and TRBJ2-3, with D unclear. CDR1 ENHRY and CDR2 SYGVKD come from the germline V gene. Trimming pared 3 bases from V and 6 bases from J, leaving 10 bases between. The length of the CDR3 is 13 residues. CDR3 DNA sequence: TGTGCCATCAGTGAACTGCAGATTGATACGCAGTATTTT. Its protein product is CAISELQIDTQYF.

This clone was seen a handful of times. The chain carries TRBV30 and TRBJ2-3; the D gene is possibly TRBD1 (6 bases). V lost 2 bases to trimming and J lost 6 bases, with 18 bases between them. The CDR3 is 15 residues long. CDR1 and CDR2 from the germline V gene are GTSNPN and SVGIG (reference sequence). Here the CDR3 DNA reads TGTGCCTGGAGTCTCGGGTATGGGGGCGCGGATACGCAGTATTTT. Translating it yields CAWSLGYGGADTQYF.

This clone was recorded a few times. This chain uses TRBV4-1 with TRBJ2-3; D is unclear. The germline V gene encodes CDR1 MGHRA and CDR2 YSYEKL. V was cut by 2 bases and J by 5 bases, with 11 bases left in between. CDR3 length: 14 amino acids. The DNA of the CDR3 is TGCGCCAGCAGCCAATGGACGGGCATAGATACGCAGTATTTT. Translation: CASSQWTGIDTQYF.

This clone was counted once. The J gene is TRBJ2-1, the V gene TRBV9, with D tentatively TRBD2 (6 bases). Germline-derived CDR1 and CDR2 are SGDLS and YYNGEE. V was cut by 0 bases and J by 4 bases, with 11 bases left in between. The length of the CDR3 is 15 residues. CDR3: CASSVGSGLYNEQFF. CDR3 nucleotides: TGTGCCAGCAGCGTAGGCTCGGGACTTTACAATGAGCAGTTCTTC.

This clone was detected only a few times. This sequence joins TRBV5-1 and TRBJ2-7; D is possibly TRBD1 (6 bases). Germline values: CDR1 SGHRS, CDR2 YFSETQ. The V end lost 6 bases, the J end lost 2 bases, and 21 bases lay between the germline ends. This CDR3 comprises 16 residues. CDR3: CASTPLGGQSPYEQYF. The CDR3 nucleotides read TGCGCCAGCACCCCCCTTGGCGGACAGAGCCCCTACGAGCAGTACTTC.

This clone came up a few times. The gene calls are TRBV7-9 and TRBJ1-2; no firm D call. V shed 4 bases and J shed 4 bases, with 19 bases lying between them. This CDR3 has 16 residues. CDR1 is SEHNR, CDR2 FQNEAQ, per germline (reference sequence). DNA for the CDR3: TGTGCCAGCAGCTCCCCCGTCGCGGAGGCATCCTATGGCTACACCTTC. Translation gives CASSSPVAEASYGYTF.

V gene TRBV6-5 combines with J gene TRBJ2-7, with D perhaps matching TRBD1 or TRBD2 (5 bases each). This CDR3 is 15 amino acids long. V was cut by 2 bases and J by 3 bases, with 14 bases left in between. Per germline, CDR1 MNHEY and CDR2 SVGAGI. In DNA, the CDR3 is TGTGCCAGCAGTTACGGGTGGGGGAGCGACTACGAGCAGTACTTC. Its protein product is CASSYGWGSDYEQYF.

This clone was observed a handful of times. The genes are TRBV7-9 and TRBJ2-7, with D perhaps matching TRBD1 (5 bases). Trimming removed 5 bases from V and 4 bases from J, with 9 bases in between. Germline-derived CDR1 and CDR2 are SEHNR and FQNEAQ (reference sequence). This CDR3 contains 12 residues. CDR3: CASSIDSYEQYF. DNA of the CDR3: TGTGCCAGCAGCATAGACAGTTACGAGCAGTACTTC.